This T cell receptor (beta chain) was sequenced during a study of T cells after posttransplantation cyclophosphamide. V was cut by 5 bases and J by 3 bases, with 11 bases left in between. Per germline, CDR1 MRHNA and CDR2 SNTAGT. The CDR3 runs to 14 residues. Busulfan-fludarabine conditioning, marrow transplant, and cyclophosphamide on days +3 and +4 were administered. Assay used: immunoSEQ multiplex PCR; TCRdb lists only in-frame clones, some missing. The sample holds 8,000 or so clones, roughly nine tenths seen once. A note on this clone: The antigen is not known.

Study-level results: Later blood repertoires were often dominated by clones from the donor CD8+ memory compartment.

The rearrangement joins TRBV6-4 to TRBJ2-1, with D possibly matching TRBD1 (6 bases). This TCR came from a female patient aged 50 to 60 who received an allogeneic stem cell transplant from a related donor, was CMV-positive, and had no GVHD. The T cells may come from the graft donor. The sequences come from CD4+ T cells sorted from blood, collected 1404 days after allogeneic stem cell transplant with posttransplant cyclophosphamide. CDR3 amino acids: CASSPQGNYNEQFF. CDR3 coding DNA: TGTGCCAGCAGTCCCCAGGGGAACTACAATGAGCAGTTCTTC.